This paragraph reports one TCR beta chain. The sample belongs to a study of cytomegalovirus exposure and HLA in healthy donors. The primer mix had 60 Vbeta and 13 Jbeta primers. The repertoire was sequenced with immunoSEQ multiplex PCR; TCRdb's copy has only in-frame clones and lacks some. In the table there are some 150,000 clones, roughly 76% of which are singletons. The sequenced sample consisted of PBMCs. This receptor was taken from a woman aged 18-29 years in good health and CMV-seropositive.

CDR3 sequence reads: CSVVGGGSYNEQFF. As DNA, the CDR3 is TGCAGCGTTGTGGGGGGAGGGTCCTACAATGAGCAGTTCTTC. V usage is TRBV29-1 and J usage is TRBJ2-1; TRBD2 aligns across 7 bases. The V gene's germline CDR1 is SQVTM and CDR2 ANQGSEA. Unmatched junction bases numbered 4, after V lost 4 bases and J lost 1 base. The CDR3 extends over 14 amino acids.